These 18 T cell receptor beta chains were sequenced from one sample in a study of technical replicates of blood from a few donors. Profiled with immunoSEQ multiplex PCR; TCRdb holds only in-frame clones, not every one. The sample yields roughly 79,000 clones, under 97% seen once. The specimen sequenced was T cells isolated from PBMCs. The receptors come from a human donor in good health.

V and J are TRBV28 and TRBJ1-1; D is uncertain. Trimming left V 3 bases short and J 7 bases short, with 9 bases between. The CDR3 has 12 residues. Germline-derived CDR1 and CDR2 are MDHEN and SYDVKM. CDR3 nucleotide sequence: TGTGCCAGCAGTTTTCTTGGCATTGAAGCTTTCTTT. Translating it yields CASSFLGIEAFF.

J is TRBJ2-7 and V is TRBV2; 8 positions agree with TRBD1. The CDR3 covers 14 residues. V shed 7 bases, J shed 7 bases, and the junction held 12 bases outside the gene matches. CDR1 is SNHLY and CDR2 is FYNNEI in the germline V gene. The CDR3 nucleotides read TGTGCCAGCAACGAACGGACAGGGTATGATGAGCAGTACTTC. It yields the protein CASNERTGYDEQYF.

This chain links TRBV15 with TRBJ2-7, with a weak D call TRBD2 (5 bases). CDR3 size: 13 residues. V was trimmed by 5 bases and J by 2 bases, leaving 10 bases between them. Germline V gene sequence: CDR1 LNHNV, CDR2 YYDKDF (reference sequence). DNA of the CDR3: TGTGCCACCAGCCGAGGACTGGCCTACGAGCAGTACTTC. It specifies CATSRGLAYEQYF.

In DNA form, the CDR3 reads TGTGCCAGCAGTGAAGAGGGAGGGCCCTACTACGAGCAGTACTTC. This translates into CASSEEGGPYYEQYF. The chain has TRBV2 and TRBJ2-7; 7 nucleotides agree with TRBD2. The CDR3 consists of 15 residues. From germline, CDR1 is SNHLY and CDR2 FYNNEI. V lost 1 base, J lost 3 bases, and 6 bases stayed unmatched.

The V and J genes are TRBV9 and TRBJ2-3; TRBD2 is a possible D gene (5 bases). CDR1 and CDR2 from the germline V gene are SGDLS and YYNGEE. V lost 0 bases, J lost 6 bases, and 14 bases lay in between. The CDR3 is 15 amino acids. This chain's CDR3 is CASSVDGILVDTQYF. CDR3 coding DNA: TGTGCCAGCAGCGTAGACGGGATACTCGTGGATACGCAGTATTTT.

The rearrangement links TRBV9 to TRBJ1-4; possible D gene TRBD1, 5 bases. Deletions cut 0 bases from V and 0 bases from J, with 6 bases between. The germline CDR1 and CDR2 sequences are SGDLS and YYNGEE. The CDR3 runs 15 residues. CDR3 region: CASSVEGATNEKLFF. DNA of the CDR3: TGTGCCAGCAGCGTAGAAGGGGCAACTAATGAAAAACTGTTTTTT. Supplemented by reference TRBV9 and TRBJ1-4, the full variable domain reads DSGVTQTPKHLITATGQRVTLRCSPRSGDLSVYWYQQSLDQGLQFLIQYYNGEERAKGNILERFSAQQFPDLHSELNLSSLELGDSALYFCASSVEGATNEKLFFGSGTQLSVL.

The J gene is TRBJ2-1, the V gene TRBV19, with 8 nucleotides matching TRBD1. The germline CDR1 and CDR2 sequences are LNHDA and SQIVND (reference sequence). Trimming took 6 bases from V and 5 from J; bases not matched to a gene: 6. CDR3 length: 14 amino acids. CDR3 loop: CASRPWGQDNEQFF. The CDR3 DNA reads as TGTGCCAGTAGACCCTGGGGACAGGACAATGAGCAGTTCTTC.

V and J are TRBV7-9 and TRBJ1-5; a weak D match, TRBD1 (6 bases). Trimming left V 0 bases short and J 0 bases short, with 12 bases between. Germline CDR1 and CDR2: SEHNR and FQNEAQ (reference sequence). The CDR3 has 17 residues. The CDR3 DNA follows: TGTGCCAGCAGCTTAGCAAGAGCGACAGGTAGCAATCAGCCCCAGCATTTT. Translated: CASSLARATGSNQPQHF.

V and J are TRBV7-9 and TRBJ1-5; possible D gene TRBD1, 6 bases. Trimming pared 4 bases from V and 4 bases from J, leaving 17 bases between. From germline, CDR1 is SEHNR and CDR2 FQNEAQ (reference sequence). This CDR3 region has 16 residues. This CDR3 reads CASSSFGTKSNQPQHF. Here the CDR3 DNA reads TGTGCCAGCAGCTCCTTTGGGACAAAAAGTAATCAGCCCCAGCATTTT.

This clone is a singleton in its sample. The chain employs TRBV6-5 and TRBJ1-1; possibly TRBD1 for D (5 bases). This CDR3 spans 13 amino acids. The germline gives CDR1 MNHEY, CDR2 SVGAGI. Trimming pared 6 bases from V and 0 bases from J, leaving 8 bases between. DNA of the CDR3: TGTGCCAGCAGGACAGTCATGAACACTGAAGCTTTCTTT. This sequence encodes CASRTVMNTEAFF.

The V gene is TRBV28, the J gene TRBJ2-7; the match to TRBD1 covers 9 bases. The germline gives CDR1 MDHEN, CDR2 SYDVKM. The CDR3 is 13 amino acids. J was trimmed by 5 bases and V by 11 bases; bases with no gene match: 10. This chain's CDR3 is CAVLGDRAHEQYF. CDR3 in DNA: TGTGCCGTCTTGGGGGACAGGGCCCACGAGCAGTACTTC.

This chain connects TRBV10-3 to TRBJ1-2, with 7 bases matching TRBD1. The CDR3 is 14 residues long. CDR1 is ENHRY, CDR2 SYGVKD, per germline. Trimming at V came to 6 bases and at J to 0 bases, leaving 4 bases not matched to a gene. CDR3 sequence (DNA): TGTGCCATCAGGCCAGGGGGAGCTAACTATGGCTACACCTTC. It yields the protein CAIRPGGANYGYTF.

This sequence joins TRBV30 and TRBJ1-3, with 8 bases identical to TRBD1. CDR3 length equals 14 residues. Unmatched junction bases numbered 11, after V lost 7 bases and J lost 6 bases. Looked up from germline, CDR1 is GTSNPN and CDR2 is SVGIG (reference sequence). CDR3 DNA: TGTGCCTTTACAGGGGGTCGAAAGGAAAACACCATATATTTT. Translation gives CAFTGGRKENTIYF.

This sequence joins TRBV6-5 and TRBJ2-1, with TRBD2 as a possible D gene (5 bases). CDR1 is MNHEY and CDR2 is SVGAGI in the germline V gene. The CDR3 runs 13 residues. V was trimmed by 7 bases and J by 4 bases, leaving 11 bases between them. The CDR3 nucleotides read TGTGCCAGCAAATCCAGCGGATACAATGAGCAGTTCTTC. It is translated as CASKSSGYNEQFF.

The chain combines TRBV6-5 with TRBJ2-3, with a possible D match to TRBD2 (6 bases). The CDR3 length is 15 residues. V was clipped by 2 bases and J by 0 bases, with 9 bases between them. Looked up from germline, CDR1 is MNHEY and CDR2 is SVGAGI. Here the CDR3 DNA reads TGTGCCAGCAGTTACGCCGGGAGTAGCACAGATACGCAGTATTTT. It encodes CASSYAGSSTDTQYF.

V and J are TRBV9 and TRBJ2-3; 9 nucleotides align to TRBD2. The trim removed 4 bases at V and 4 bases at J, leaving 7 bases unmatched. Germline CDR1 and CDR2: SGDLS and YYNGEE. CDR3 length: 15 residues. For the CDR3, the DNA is TGTGCCAGCAGCATTCCGACTAGCGGATCAGATACGCAGTATTTT. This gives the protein CASSIPTSGSDTQYF. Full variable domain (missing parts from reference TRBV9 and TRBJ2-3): DSGVTQTPKHLITATGQRVTLRCSPRSGDLSVYWYQQSLDQGLQFLIQYYNGEERAKGNILERFSAQQFPDLHSELNLSSLELGDSALYFCASSIPTSGSDTQYFGPGTRLTVL.

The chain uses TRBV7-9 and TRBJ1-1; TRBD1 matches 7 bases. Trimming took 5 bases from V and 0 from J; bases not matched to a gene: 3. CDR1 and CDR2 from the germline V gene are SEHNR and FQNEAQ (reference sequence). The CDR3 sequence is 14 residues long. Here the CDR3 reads CASSVGQMNTEAFF. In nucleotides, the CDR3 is TGTGCCAGCAGCGTGGGACAGATGAACACTGAAGCTTTCTTT.

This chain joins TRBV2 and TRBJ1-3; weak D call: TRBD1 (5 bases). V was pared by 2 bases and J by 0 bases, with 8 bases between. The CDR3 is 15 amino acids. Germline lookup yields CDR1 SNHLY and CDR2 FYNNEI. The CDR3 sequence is CASSETTGSGNTIYF. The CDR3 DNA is TGTGCCAGCAGTGAAACAACAGGCTCTGGAAACACCATATATTTT.